The next 9 T cell receptor beta chains were all read from a single sample in a study of T cell responses to AZD1222 COVID-19 vaccine. Profiled with immunoSEQ multiplex PCR; TCRdb holds only in-frame clones, not every one. The repertoire consists of 110,000 to 150,000 clones, with 75% to 95% occurring once and the leading ten covering 2.5% to 3%. This sample comprised peripheral blood, obtained on day 0 of AZD1222 vaccination. The origin of the receptors is an adult in good health.

The chain uses TRBV9 and TRBJ1-4; D unresolved. The CDR3 is 14 residues long. Trimming took off 0 bases at V and 5 bases at J, with 8 bases between the two ends. Germline CDR1 is SGDLS and CDR2 is YYNGEE. CDR3 nucleotide sequence: TGTGCCAGCAGCGTAGTGGCAGACAATGAAAAACTGTTTTTT. This encodes CASSVVADNEKLFF.

The rearrangement joins TRBV5-4 to TRBJ1-6; 7 nucleotides line up with TRBD1. The junction had 0 bases not matched to a gene; V was cut back by 0 bases and J by 6 bases. The CDR3 has 14 amino acids. Germline assignment: CDR1 SGHNT and CDR2 YYREEE (reference sequence). In DNA, the CDR3 is TGTGCCAGCAGCTTGGACAGGGGTAATTCACCCCTCCACTTT. Translated, it gives CASSLDRGNSPLHF.

This chain uses TRBV11-2 with TRBJ2-1, with a possible D match to TRBD2 (7 bases). With 4 bases removed from V and 6 bases from J, the gap between germline ends came to 19 bases. Looked up from germline, CDR1 is SGHAT and CDR2 is FQNNGV. The CDR3 contains 16 residues. The CDR3 DNA reads as TGTGCCAGCAGCTCTCTTCACGGGGGGCGGCCCAATGAGCAGTTCTTC. Translating gives CASSSLHGGRPNEQFF. Drawing the rest from reference TRBV11-2 and TRBJ2-1, the complete variable domain is EAGVAQSPRYKIIEKRQSVAFWCNPISGHATLYWYQQILGQGPKLLIQFQNNGVVDDSQLPKDRFSAERLKGVDSTLKIQPAKLEDSAVYLCASSSLHGGRPNEQFFGPGTRLTVL.

This sequence joins TRBV5-4 and TRBJ1-1; 10 bases are shared with TRBD1. Germline V CDR1 and CDR2: SGHNT, YYREEE (reference sequence). The CDR3 covers 13 residues. With 4 bases clipped from V and 8 bases from J, the junction kept 5 bases outside the gene matches. CDR3 DNA: TGTGCCAGCAGCCGCGGGACAGGGGAGGAAGCTTTCTTT. Translating gives CASSRGTGEEAFF.

This chain links TRBV4-1 with TRBJ1-2, with 9 bases matching TRBD1. The CDR3 covers 15 residues. Germline assignment: CDR1 MGHRA and CDR2 YSYEKL. V trimming: 1 base; J trimming: 6 bases; junction bases outside the gene matches: 6. The CDR3 DNA is TGCGCCAGCAGCCAAGCGTGGGACAGGGAGGATGGCTACACCTTC. Its translation is CASSQAWDREDGYTF.

This chain connects TRBV2 to TRBJ1-6, with D hard to call. CDR3 size: 13 residues. V lost 8 bases and J 11 bases, leaving 16 bases between the germline ends. CDR1 and CDR2 (germline): SNHLY, FYNNEI. The CDR3 here is CASGPPELTPLHF. The CDR3, as DNA: TGTGCCAGCGGGCCACCAGAACTTACACCCCTCCACTTT.

The V gene is TRBV7-9, the J gene TRBJ2-5, with D perhaps matching TRBD2 (6 bases). Germline CDR1 reads SEHNR; CDR2 reads FQNEAQ (reference sequence). V lost 6 bases and J lost 1, with 6 bases in between. The CDR3 is made up of 12 amino acids. CDR3 residues: CASREGQETQYF. CDR3 coding DNA: TGTGCCAGCAGGGAGGGCCAAGAGACCCAGTACTTC.

V is TRBV24-1 and J is TRBJ2-1; D perhaps matches TRBD2 (5 bases). The germline gives CDR1 KGHDR, CDR2 SFDVKD. V lost 3 bases and J 11 bases, leaving 19 bases between the germline ends. This CDR3 region has 15 residues. The CDR3 here is CATSDDGRGRKQQFF. The CDR3 DNA is TGTGCCACCAGTGATGATGGGAGAGGGAGAAAACAGCAGTTCTTC.

This clone was picked up one time. The chain combines TRBV7-2 with TRBJ2-2; D ambiguous. Germline V CDR1 and CDR2: SGHTA, FQGNSA. The CDR3 spans 15 residues. Trimming pared 5 bases from V and 0 bases from J, leaving 10 bases between. CDR3 nucleotides: TGTGCCAGCAGCCCCCGGATCCCGAACACCGGGGAGCTGTTTTTT. This encodes CASSPRIPNTGELFF.